The sample holds one count of the clone carrying this T cell receptor (beta chain). These data come from a study of blood T cell repertoires in COVID-19. Study at large: Italy, Spain and the United States were the sources of the convalescent and acute COVID-19 samples. The cDNA or gDNA used as material had been derived from T cells, B-cell-depleted T cells, or PBMCs.

Germline assignment: CDR1 LGHDT and CDR2 YNNKEL (reference sequence). The CDR3 runs to 14 residues. V gave up 5 bases and J gave up 0 bases, with 10 bases separating them. The Seattle patients, enrolled during active infection, were followed longitudinally. The data were produced by immunoSEQ multiplex PCR, yet TCRdb's version contains in-frame clones alone and is incomplete. Altogether 250,000 to 300,000 clones are present, 75% to 90% being singletons, with the ten largest covering around 14%. The clonotype comes from a woman in her 70s with COVID-19, enrolled during active disease. This chain connects TRBV3-1 (or the pseudogene TRBV3-2) to TRBJ1-1; perhaps TRBD1 as D (6 bases). Input material: peripheral blood. CDR3 DNA: TGTGCCAGCAGCGGGGGCCAGATGAACACTGAAGCTTTCTTT. The encoded protein is CASSGGQMNTEAFF.